Following are 8 T cell receptor beta chains from one sample sequenced in a study of a mutant IDH1 vaccine in newly diagnosed glioma. Their cognate antigens are unknown. Time point noted: week 23, last vaccination. One vaccine dose held 300 ug of mutant IDH1 20-mer peptide and came with topical imiquimod. This table comes from immunoSEQ multiplex PCR, and its TCRdb copy is limited to in-frame clones, with some not included. The data contain 65,000 or so clones, approximately 84% of them singletons. The sequences come from PBMCs, collected from a glioma patient whose treatment included an IDH1 peptide vaccine. The receptors come from a young man with glioma.

This clone was seen once. The rearrangement joins TRBV4-1 to TRBJ1-1; no definite D call. The CDR3 is 14 amino acids. Germline V gene lookup returns CDR1 MGHRA and CDR2 YSYEKL. Deletions cut 3 bases from V and 2 bases from J, with 10 bases between. The CDR3 DNA follows: TGCGCCAGCAGCCACGCGACGGAAAACACTGAAGCTTTCTTT. The encoded protein is CASSHATENTEAFF.

The chain couples TRBV7-9 to TRBJ2-5; no firm D call. The ends were cut back, 1 base at V and 2 bases at J, with 11 bases in the middle. CDR3 length: 15 residues. Germline lookup yields CDR1 SEHNR and CDR2 FQNEAQ (reference sequence). CDR3 coding DNA: TGTGCCAGCAGCTTAGGTCGCAGAGAACAAGAGACCCAGTACTTC. It translates to CASSLGRREQETQYF.

V and J are TRBV28 and TRBJ2-3, with D unresolved. This CDR3 is 10 amino acids long. V was pared by 10 bases and J by 6 bases, with 8 bases between. Germline V gene sequence: CDR1 MDHEN, CDR2 SYDVKM. The CDR3, as DNA: TGTGCCACCGCGGACGATACGCAGTATTTT. This gives the protein CATADDTQYF.

V and J are TRBV10-2 and TRBJ2-5; D gene uncertain. This CDR3 is built from 14 residues. The V end was cut by 6 bases, the J end by 0 bases, with 11 bases between. Per the germline V gene, CDR1 is WSHSY and CDR2 is SAAADI. The chain's CDR3 is CASRLIPYQETQYF. In nucleotides, the CDR3 is TGCGCCAGCAGACTCATTCCGTACCAAGAGACCCAGTACTTC.

The chain employs TRBV27 and TRBJ1-5, with a tentative D call TRBD1 (6 bases). The CDR3 has 19 amino acids. Trimming removed 4 bases from V and 0 bases from J, with 22 bases in between. From germline, CDR1 is MNHEY and CDR2 SMNVEV (reference sequence). The CDR3 DNA follows: TGTGCCAGCAGTTCGACCCGGGACAAGGGGACCTATAGCAATCAGCCCCAGCATTTT. Translation gives CASSSTRDKGTYSNQPQHF.

A single count supports this clone. The chain joins TRBV5-8 to TRBJ1-3; D remains unclear. Between the trimmed V and J ends, which lost 1 base and 3 bases, there was a span of 5 bases. The germline gives CDR1 SGHTS, CDR2 YDEGEE. The CDR3 length is 13 residues. The CDR3 loop is CASSLFGGNTIYF. DNA of the CDR3: TGTGCCAGCAGCTTGTTCGGTGGAAACACCATATATTTT.

The chain couples TRBV18 to TRBJ1-4; D gene ambiguous. The V and J ends lost 2 bases and 8 bases respectively, with 15 bases between them. The germline V gene encodes CDR1 KGHSH and CDR2 LQKENI. The length of the CDR3 is 15 residues. CDR3 nucleotides: TGTGCCAGCTCACCAAATCTCTCTGGGAAGGAAAAACTGTTTTTT. As protein: CASSPNLSGKEKLFF. Based on the CDR3 plus reference TRBV18 and TRBJ1-4, the full variable domain is NAGVMQNPRHLVRRRGQEARLRCSPMKGHSHVYWYRQLPEEGLKFMVYLQKENIIDESGMPKERFSAEFPKEGPSILRIQQVVRGDSAAYFCASSPNLSGKEKLFFGSGTQLSVL.

The genes are TRBV27 and TRBJ2-3, with 9 bases aligning to TRBD1. From germline, CDR1 is MNHEY and CDR2 SMNVEV (reference sequence). CDR3 size: 15 residues. J was trimmed by 4 bases and V by 5 bases; bases with no gene match: 7. CDR3 residues: CASSDRGSPADTQYF. CDR3 coding DNA: TGTGCCAGCAGTGACAGGGGGTCCCCCGCAGATACGCAGTATTTT.